The entry below describes one T cell receptor beta chain. Trimming cost V 0 bases and J 2 bases, with 8 bases left between them. The CDR3 has 14 amino acids. Per the germline V gene, CDR1 is MDHEN and CDR2 is SYDVKM. This record comes from a study of cytomegalovirus exposure and HLA in healthy donors. Using immunoSEQ multiplex PCR, the repertoire was profiled, and TCRdb retains in-frame clones only, with some absent. Of roughly 70,000 clones in the sample, 95% to 98% are singletons; the top ten hold around 1.5%. This sequence joins TRBV28 and TRBJ2-7, with unresolved D. The clonotype originates from a woman under 30 in good health and CMV-seropositive. The sample was PBMCs. The chain's CDR3 is CASSLWGPTYEQYF. DNA for the CDR3: TGTGCCAGCAGTTTATGGGGCCCCACCTACGAGCAGTACTTC.